These 26 T cell receptor beta chains were sequenced from one sample in a study of blood T cell repertoires in COVID-19. Data came from immunoSEQ multiplex PCR; TCRdb stores just in-frame clones and leaves some out. The sample carries 130,000 or so clones, roughly 86% recorded once. Sequencing input: peripheral blood. All receptors come from a woman in her sixties with acute or convalescent COVID-19.

The chain links TRBV5-4 to TRBJ1-2, with D unclear. The V end was cut by 0 bases, the J end by 4 bases, with 13 bases between. This CDR3 has 15 amino acids. CDR1 and CDR2 (germline): SGHNT, YYREEE (reference sequence). Here the CDR3 reads CASSLGAKGGYGYTF. The CDR3 region has the DNA TGTGCCAGCAGCTTGGGTGCGAAGGGAGGCTATGGCTACACCTTC.

CDR3 in DNA: TGTGCCTGGAGTGTACGAACAGGGGGCGCCGGGGACTATGGCTACACCTTC. Its protein product is CAWSVRTGGAGDYGYTF. The rearrangement uses TRBV30 and TRBJ1-2; TRBD1 aligns across 9 bases. This CDR3 contains 17 residues. The germline V gene encodes CDR1 GTSNPN and CDR2 SVGIG (reference sequence). The J segment lost 3 bases and the V segment lost 0 bases, leaving 11 bases of the junction unmatched.

The V gene is TRBV5-1, the J gene TRBJ1-4; no reliable D call. Germline V gene sequence: CDR1 SGHRS, CDR2 YFSETQ. With 0 bases removed from V and 7 bases from J, the gap between germline ends came to 10 bases. CDR3 size: 14 residues. CDR3 coding DNA: TGCGCCAGCAGCTTGGGAGGGATGGGTGAAAAACTGTTTTTT. Amino acid sequence: CASSLGGMGEKLFF.

V usage is TRBV3-1 (or the pseudogene TRBV3-2) and J usage is TRBJ2-5; the D is unclear. V lost 1 base, J lost 4 bases, and 10 bases lay in between. This CDR3 has 14 residues. CDR1 is LGHDT and CDR2 is YNNKEL in the germline V gene (reference sequence). The chain's CDR3 is CASSQARVSETQYF. Here the CDR3 DNA reads TGTGCCAGCAGCCAAGCTCGGGTCTCAGAGACCCAGTACTTC.

The chain has TRBV6-5 and TRBJ2-1; the D gene is possibly TRBD1 (6 bases). V lost 9 bases, J lost 5 bases, and 17 bases lay in between. The CDR3 runs to 14 residues. Germline CDR1 MNHEY, CDR2 SVGAGI. The CDR3 sequence: CASLARGNNNEQFF. The CDR3 nucleotides are TGTGCCAGTTTAGCGAGGGGGAATAACAATGAGCAGTTCTTC.

The V gene is TRBV4-2, the J gene TRBJ1-3, with D tentatively TRBD1 (6 bases). The CDR3 is made up of 16 amino acids. Germline lookup yields CDR1 LGHNA and CDR2 YNFKEQ. Deletions cut 4 bases from V and 4 bases from J, with 17 bases between. The DNA for the CDR3 is TGTGCCAGCAGCCCATCATCCAGGGGTTCAGGAAACACCATATATTTT. Its protein product is CASSPSSRGSGNTIYF.

The chain carries TRBV15 and TRBJ2-5; no clear D gene. This CDR3 spans 12 amino acids. V was shortened by 5 bases and J by 4 bases, with 8 bases between the two germline ends. Looked up from germline, CDR1 is LNHNV and CDR2 is YYDKDF (reference sequence). The CDR3 DNA reads TGTGCCACCAGCGTATCGGGAGAGACCCAGTACTTC. This encodes CATSVSGETQYF.

The chain is built from TRBV4-1 and TRBJ2-7, with 9 bases matching TRBD1. Germline V gene lookup returns CDR1 MGHRA and CDR2 YSYEKL. V shed 1 base and J 4 bases; nucleotides not matched to a gene: 2. CDR3 length equals 14 residues. The CDR3 DNA sequence: TGCGCCAGCAGCCAAGTGGGACAGGGTTACGAGCAGTACTTC. This encodes CASSQVGQGYEQYF.

This clone has just one count. This CDR3 is CASSLRDPSYEQYF. CDR3 in DNA: TGTGCCAGCAGCTTACGGGATCCTTCCTACGAGCAGTACTTC. The chain has TRBV11-1 and TRBJ2-7, with D maybe TRBD2 (5 bases). This CDR3 has 14 residues. Trimming removed 2 bases from V and 1 base from J, with 9 bases in between. Germline-derived CDR1 and CDR2 are SGHAT and FQDESV (reference sequence).

The V and J genes are TRBV30 and TRBJ2-7; D unresolved. This CDR3 is built from 14 residues. Germline V gives CDR1 GTSNPN, CDR2 SVGIG (reference sequence). V was shortened by 0 bases and J by 2 bases, with 11 bases between the two germline ends. The chain's CDR3 is CAWSVLGATYEQYF. As DNA, the CDR3 is TGTGCCTGGAGTGTACTTGGAGCAACCTACGAGCAGTACTTC.

The chain couples TRBV28 to TRBJ2-5; 10 bases agree with TRBD1. The V gene end was trimmed by 5 bases and the J gene end by 7 bases; junction bases not matched to a gene: 7. The germline CDR1 and CDR2 sequences are MDHEN and SYDVKM. The length of the CDR3 is 14 residues. This CDR3 reads CASSTTGGARTQYF. The CDR3 region has the DNA TGTGCCAGCAGTACGACAGGGGGCGCGAGGACCCAGTACTTC.

V and J are TRBV28 and TRBJ1-1; D is unclear. V dropped 6 bases and J dropped 3 bases, with 14 bases sitting between them. The CDR3 totals 14 residues. CDR1 and CDR2 (germline): MDHEN, SYDVKM. This CDR3 is CASSPPPRHTEAFF. The DNA for the CDR3 is TGTGCCAGCAGCCCACCCCCCAGGCACACTGAAGCTTTCTTT.

The rearrangement links TRBV21-1 to TRBJ2-7; the D call TRBD1 from the table was never checked on the DNA. TRBV21-1 is labeled a pseudogene. This CDR3 has 15 residues. The DNA of the CDR3 is TGTGCCAGCAGCCCCCTCCCCAACAGGATCTACGAGCAGTACTTC. This encodes CASSPLPNRIYEQYF.

This clone was counted only a few times. The J gene is TRBJ1-3, the V gene TRBV2, with D possibly matching TRBD1 (5 bases). This CDR3 comprises 15 residues. V was clipped by 5 bases and J by 1 base, with 12 bases between them. CDR1 SNHLY and CDR2 FYNNEI come from the germline V gene. CDR3 sequence: CASSYPGRSGNTIYF. The CDR3 nucleotides are TGTGCCAGCAGTTATCCAGGGAGGTCTGGAAACACCATATATTTT.

The rearrangement links TRBV7-8 to TRBJ2-7; 7 bases align to TRBD2. V dropped 3 bases and J dropped 2; count of bases not matched to a gene: 7. Germline V CDR1 and CDR2: SGHVS, FQNEAQ. This CDR3 region has 15 residues. The chain's CDR3 is CASSFKRGSTYEQYF. The CDR3 bases are TGTGCCAGCAGCTTTAAGCGGGGTTCCACCTACGAGCAGTACTTC.

V usage is TRBV2 and J usage is TRBJ1-5; 7 nucleotides match TRBD1. This CDR3 has 15 amino acids. V shed 0 bases, J shed 6 bases, and the junction held 5 bases outside the gene matches. Germline V gene lookup returns CDR1 SNHLY and CDR2 FYNNEI. The CDR3 reads CASSEAGRGSQPQHF. The CDR3 coding sequence is TGTGCCAGCAGTGAAGCGGGCAGGGGGAGTCAGCCCCAGCATTTT.

This sequence joins TRBV4-1 and TRBJ2-3; D gene uncertain. The length of the CDR3 is 17 residues. In germline, CDR1 is MGHRA, CDR2 YSYEKL. Trimming removed 3 bases from V and 2 bases from J, with 18 bases in between. As DNA, the CDR3 is TGCGCCAGCAGCCAGTTGAGATTGTTGTCTGCCACAGATACGCAGTATTTT. The encoded protein is CASSQLRLLSATDTQYF.

The chain is built from TRBV5-4 and TRBJ2-1; 10 bases are a match to TRBD2. This CDR3 comprises 16 residues. The V gene's germline CDR1 is SGHNT and CDR2 YYREEE (reference sequence). V was clipped by 4 bases and J by 2 bases; unmatched bases: 6. The CDR3: CASSNPSGGAYNEQFF. The CDR3 bases are TGTGCCAGCAGCAACCCTAGCGGGGGTGCCTACAATGAGCAGTTCTTC.

There are a few counts of this clone. The gene calls are TRBV5-1 and TRBJ2-7, with D possibly being TRBD1 (6 bases). The V end was cut by 4 bases, the J end by 4 bases, with 9 bases between. Germline CDR1 and CDR2: SGHRS and YFSETQ. The CDR3 consists of 12 residues. The CDR3 reads CASSTGTYEQYF. DNA for the CDR3: TGCGCCAGCAGCACCGGGACATACGAGCAGTACTTC.

This chain uses TRBV7-9 with TRBJ2-1; TRBD1 aligns across 8 bases. The CDR3 runs 17 residues. J lost 9 bases, V lost 4 bases, and 17 bases had no gene match. Germline-derived CDR1 and CDR2 are SEHNR and FQNEAQ (reference sequence). In DNA form, the CDR3 reads TGTGCCAGCAGCTGGGGGACAGGCACCTACTCGGGGAGTGAGCAGTTCTTC. This encodes CASSWGTGTYSGSEQFF.

The CDR3 region has the DNA TGTGCCAGCAGCCCCGGGGACAGGGGGATCAATGAGCAGTTCTTC. Protein sequence: CASSPGDRGINEQFF. V is TRBV3-1 (or the pseudogene TRBV3-2) and J is TRBJ2-1, with 11 nucleotides matching TRBD1. The germline V gene encodes CDR1 LGHDT and CDR2 YNNKEL (reference sequence). The CDR3 runs 15 residues. V trimming: 4 bases; J trimming: 6 bases; junction bases outside the gene matches: 5.

This rearrangement joins TRBV27 to TRBJ1-6, with a tentative D call TRBD1 (5 bases). CDR1 MNHEY and CDR2 SMNVEV come from the germline V gene (reference sequence). V dropped 2 bases and J dropped 8 bases, with 16 bases sitting between them. The CDR3 length is 16 residues. CDR3 DNA: TGTGCCAGCAGTTTACGGGCAGGGAACGGCTATTCACCCCTCCACTTT. This codes for CASSLRAGNGYSPLHF.

This chain uses TRBV10-2 with TRBJ1-1, with D possibly TRBD1 on 5 matching bases. Germline assignment: CDR1 WSHSY and CDR2 SAAADI. CDR3 length: 15 amino acids. CDR3 amino acids: CATKGYQGMNTEAFF. CDR3 bases: TGCGCAACCAAGGGGTACCAAGGTATGAACACTGAAGCTTTCTTT.

This chain uses TRBV7-9 with TRBJ2-7; TRBD1 matches 8 bases. Per the germline V gene, CDR1 is SEHNR and CDR2 is FQNEAQ (reference sequence). Trimming took 7 bases from V and 3 from J; bases not matched to a gene: 8. The CDR3 contains 14 residues. The CDR3 sequence is CASTSGTGGYEQYF. Here the CDR3 DNA reads TGTGCCAGCACCTCCGGTACAGGGGGCTACGAGCAGTACTTC.

A single count supports this clone. The V and J genes are TRBV11-3 and TRBJ1-1, with TRBD1 as a possible D gene (5 bases). V was cut by 1 base and J by 3 bases, with 15 bases left in between. Germline assignment: CDR1 SGHNT and CDR2 YENEEA. There are 16 residues in the CDR3. CDR3 loop: CASSLGIGGEDTEAFF. The CDR3 nucleotides are TGTGCCAGCAGCTTAGGAATTGGGGGGGAGGACACTGAAGCTTTCTTT.

The chain is built from TRBV7-8 and TRBJ1-5; D is possibly TRBD1 (6 bases). This CDR3 spans 17 amino acids. Germline lookup yields CDR1 SGHVS and CDR2 FQNEAQ. Trimming removed 3 bases at V and 4 bases at J, with 19 bases between. DNA for the CDR3: TGTGCCAGCAGCTTGCAATTCTCTCAGGGGTTGAATCAGCCCCAGCATTTT. Its protein product is CASSLQFSQGLNQPQHF. Combining the CDR3 with reference TRBV7-8 and TRBJ1-5 gives the whole variable domain GAGVSQSPRYKVAKRGQDVALRCDPISGHVSLFWYQQALGQGPEFLTYFQNEAQLDKSGLPSDRFFAERPEGSVSTLKIQRTQQEDSAVYLCASSLQFSQGLNQPQHFGDGTRLSIL.